This T cell receptor beta chain is from a study of a mutant IDH1 vaccine in newly diagnosed glioma. In the study overall: The patients were given eight vaccinations, one each in weeks 1, 3, 5, 7, 11, 15, 19 and 23.

The ends were cut back, 2 bases at V and 5 bases at J, with 0 bases in the middle. Germline V CDR1 and CDR2: SGHAT, FQNNGV. The CDR3 runs 11 residues. A few counts support this clone. Its target is not known. Time point: week 11, during vaccination. What each vaccine dose contained was 300 ug of mutant IDH1 20-mer peptide, accompanied by topical imiquimod. New IDH1-mutant, ATRX-lost WHO grade 3 or 4 astrocytomas occurred in donors. Produced via immunoSEQ multiplex PCR; TCRdb's table is partial and in-frame only. Of under 35,000 clones listed, about 90% are singletons. Sample: PBMCs, taken from a glioma patient whose treatment included an IDH1 peptide vaccine. The chain is built from TRBV11-2 and TRBJ1-4, with D unresolved. The receptor comes from a man younger than 35 with glioma. The CDR3 is CASSLNEKLFF. CDR3 bases: TGTGCCAGCAGCTTAAATGAAAAACTGTTTTTT.